The 30 T cell receptor beta chains below were found in one sample sequenced in a study of blood T cell repertoires in COVID-19. TCRdb's table, derived via immunoSEQ multiplex PCR, lists solely in-frame clones and lacks some. Of under 450,000 clones in the sample, around 87% were seen once. The sequencing sample was made of PBMCs or T cells enriched from blood (not recorded which). These receptors were taken from a man younger than 40 who had recovered from COVID-19.

The chain has TRBV2 and TRBJ1-5, with TRBD1 matching 8 bases. The CDR3 is made up of 15 amino acids. Germline CDR1 reads SNHLY; CDR2 reads FYNNEI. After removal of 6 bases from V and 4 bases from J, the junction contained 8 bases not matched to a gene. CDR3 DNA sequence: TGTGCCAGCAGGCGAGGGACAGGCGGAAATCAGCCCCAGCATTTT. Amino acids: CASRRGTGGNQPQHF.

The chain has TRBV27 and TRBJ1-6; 8 bases line up with TRBD1. Per the germline V gene, CDR1 is MNHEY and CDR2 is SMNVEV (reference sequence). Losses at the gene ends were 5 bases for V and 0 bases for J; bases not matched to a gene: 6. The CDR3 consists of 17 residues. CDR3 region: CASSPRTGSSYNSPLHF. The CDR3 DNA follows: TGTGCCAGCAGTCCGAGGACAGGGAGCTCCTATAATTCACCCCTCCACTTT.

The chain couples TRBV29-1 to TRBJ2-3; D uncertain. V was shortened by 3 bases and J by 4 bases, with 5 bases between the two germline ends. The germline V gene has CDR1 SQVTM and CDR2 ANQGSEA. The CDR3 extends over 11 amino acids. The CDR3 loop is CSVDYSDTQYF. CDR3 in DNA: TGCAGCGTTGACTATTCAGATACGCAGTATTTT.

The CDR3 nucleotides read TGCGCCAGCAGCTTAACAGGGCCTATCGATTCACCCCTCCACTTT. This codes for CASSLTGPIDSPLHF. The chain recombines TRBV5-1 with TRBJ1-6; a possible D gene is TRBD1 (6 bases). There are 15 residues in the CDR3. CDR1 and CDR2 from the germline V gene are SGHRS and YFSETQ. V was clipped by 2 bases and J by 8 bases, with 14 bases between them.

This rearrangement joins TRBV27 to TRBJ1-5; possible D gene TRBD1, 5 bases. The CDR3 is 15 amino acids. Per germline, CDR1 MNHEY and CDR2 SMNVEV (reference sequence). V was clipped by 4 bases and J by 3 bases, with 13 bases between them. This CDR3 reads CASSSRGTVNQPQHF. The CDR3 region has the DNA TGTGCCAGCAGTTCTAGGGGTACGGTCAATCAGCCCCAGCATTTT.

The DNA for the CDR3 is TGCGCCAGCAGCCAAGATCAGGGCACCGGGGAGCTGTTTTTT. Its protein is CASSQDQGTGELFF. The chain is built from TRBV4-3 and TRBJ2-2; perhaps TRBD1 as D (5 bases). The CDR3 is made up of 14 amino acids. Trimming pared 0 bases from V and 4 bases from J, leaving 6 bases between. In germline, CDR1 is LGHNA, CDR2 YSLEER.

This chain uses TRBV7-2 with TRBJ1-2; possible D gene TRBD1, 6 bases. This CDR3 is 14 amino acids long. With 6 bases removed from V and 3 bases from J, the gap between germline ends came to 14 bases. Germline assignment: CDR1 SGHTA and CDR2 FQGNSA. The CDR3 sequence: CASRYFEGDYGYTF. The DNA of the CDR3 is TGTGCCAGCAGGTATTTCGAGGGGGACTATGGCTACACCTTC.

V is TRBV6-5 and J is TRBJ1-1; D not certain. Germline CDR1 is MNHEY and CDR2 is SVGAGI. V was cut by 1 base and J by 1 base, with 4 bases left in between. The CDR3 consists of 13 residues. The CDR3 DNA is TGTGCCAGCAGTTACTTAGAGAACACTGAAGCTTTCTTT. It specifies CASSYLENTEAFF.

The V gene is TRBV5-5, the J gene TRBJ1-5; 7 bases are shared with TRBD1. This CDR3 is 15 amino acids long. From germline, CDR1 is SGHKS and CDR2 YYEKEE (reference sequence). J was trimmed by 2 bases and V by 1 base; bases with no gene match: 3. CDR3 residues: CASSLQGVGNQPQHF. CDR3 DNA sequence: TGTGCCAGCAGCTTGCAGGGGGTGGGCAATCAGCCCCAGCATTTT.

The chain has TRBV25-1 and TRBJ1-4; no clear D gene. Per the germline V gene, CDR1 is MGHDK and CDR2 is SYGVNS. V shed 1 base and J shed 0 bases, with 12 bases lying between them. The CDR3 is 17 residues long. CDR3 DNA sequence: TGTGCCAGCAGTGAATCCCGAGTCTTTGCAACTAATGAAAAACTGTTTTTT. It encodes CASSESRVFATNEKLFF.

With regard to this clone: Different DNA sequences within this sample yield the same CDR3. V gene TRBV18 combines with J gene TRBJ2-7; 11 positions match TRBD1. Germline values: CDR1 KGHSH, CDR2 LQKENI. The CDR3 extends over 14 amino acids. The J segment lost 4 bases and the V segment lost 6 bases, leaving 5 bases of the junction unmatched. CDR3 in DNA: TGTGCCAGCTCCCCCGGACAGGGGGCGTACGAGCAGTACTTC. Protein sequence: CASSPGQGAYEQYF. The whole variable domain, filled in from reference TRBV18 and TRBJ2-7, reads NAGVMQNPRHLVRRRGQEARLRCSPMKGHSHVYWYRQLPEEGLKFMVYLQKENIIDESGMPKERFSAEFPKEGPSILRIQQVVRGDSAAYFCASSPGQGAYEQYFGPGTRLTVT.

The V and J genes are TRBV27 and TRBJ1-2; D not certain. V dropped 4 bases and J dropped 4 bases, with 16 bases sitting between them. The CDR3 totals 15 residues. Germline loops: CDR1 MNHEY, CDR2 SMNVEV (reference sequence). CDR3: CASSSYNDGGYGYTF. The CDR3 nucleotides read TGTGCCAGCAGTTCCTACAACGACGGCGGCTATGGCTACACCTTC.

The rearrangement links TRBV11-2 to TRBJ2-2, with TRBD1 identical over 7 bases. The ends lost 4 bases at V and 6 bases at J; junction bases unmatched: 8. The CDR3 consists of 15 residues. Germline CDR1 is SGHAT and CDR2 is FQNNGV. The CDR3, as DNA: TGTGCCAGCAGCTCCCAAAGGACAGGCCCCGGGGAGCTGTTTTTT. Encoded protein: CASSSQRTGPGELFF.

V gene TRBV25-1 combines with J gene TRBJ1-1; no definite D call. The CDR3 is 12 amino acids. V was clipped by 3 bases and J by 6 bases, with 8 bases between them. Germline CDR1 reads MGHDK; CDR2 reads SYGVNS. The CDR3 here is CASSDPPAEAFF. For the CDR3, the DNA is TGTGCCAGCAGTGATCCCCCCGCTGAAGCTTTCTTT.

The chain couples TRBV18 to TRBJ2-1, with D unclear. Germline assignment: CDR1 KGHSH and CDR2 LQKENI. This CDR3 is built from 14 residues. V was trimmed by 2 bases and J by 7 bases, leaving 12 bases between them. Here the CDR3 DNA reads TGTGCCAGCTCACCAAGGTCGTCCGGGAATGAGCAGTTCTTC. Its protein is CASSPRSSGNEQFF. Variable domain in full (rest from reference TRBV18 and TRBJ2-1): NAGVMQNPRHLVRRRGQEARLRCSPMKGHSHVYWYRQLPEEGLKFMVYLQKENIIDESGMPKERFSAEFPKEGPSILRIQQVVRGDSAAYFCASSPRSSGNEQFFGPGTRLTVL.

This sequence joins TRBV7-9 and TRBJ1-5; 7 bases agree with TRBD1. The CDR3 sequence is 15 residues long. Germline-derived CDR1 and CDR2 are SEHNR and FQNEAQ (reference sequence). V was clipped by 5 bases and J by 3 bases; unmatched bases: 7. CDR3 loop: CASSPAGTANQPQHF. The CDR3 DNA reads TGTGCCAGCAGCCCCGCCGGGACAGCCAATCAGCCCCAGCATTTT.

The chain is built from TRBV12-3 or TRBV12-4 and TRBJ2-1; TRBD1 matches 9 bases. CDR3 size: 13 residues. Trimming took 6 bases from V and 8 from J; bases not matched to a gene: 5. The CDR3 reads CASSRDRAHEQFF. DNA for the CDR3: TGTGCCAGCAGCCGGGACAGGGCCCATGAGCAGTTCTTC.

The rearrangement joins TRBV5-1 to TRBJ2-2; D gene unclear. In germline, CDR1 is SGHRS, CDR2 YFSETQ. V lost 2 bases and J lost 6, with 8 bases in between. The length of the CDR3 is 13 residues. The DNA for the CDR3 is TGCGCCAGCAGCTTAACATATCCCGGGGAGCTGTTTTTT. It yields the protein CASSLTYPGELFF.

The chain is built from TRBV4-2 and TRBJ1-5, with TRBD1 identical over 7 bases. V was clipped by 0 bases and J by 0 bases; unmatched bases: 11. The length of the CDR3 is 19 residues. Germline V gene data show CDR1 as LGHNA and CDR2 as YNFKEQ. As DNA, the CDR3 is TGTGCCAGCAGCCAAGAGGTTGGGAACAGGGGATATAGCAATCAGCCCCAGCATTTT. It yields the protein CASSQEVGNRGYSNQPQHF.

This chain uses TRBV6-5 with TRBJ2-1, with TRBD1 matching over 7 bases. Germline-derived CDR1 and CDR2 are MNHEY and SVGAGI. CDR3 length equals 15 residues. The trim removed 4 bases at V and 4 bases at J, leaving 7 bases unmatched. The CDR3 loop reads CASSWAADRYNEQFF. The CDR3 coding sequence is TGTGCCAGCAGTTGGGCAGCGGACAGGTACAATGAGCAGTTCTTC.

The V call is TRBV4-1, the J call TRBJ2-1, with 8 bases lining up with TRBD2. V lost 3 bases to trimming and J lost 4 bases; unmatched junction nucleotides: 8. The CDR3 consists of 16 residues. Germline V gene data show CDR1 as MGHRA and CDR2 as YSYEKL. CDR3 DNA: TGCGCCAGCAGCCAGGGGGCGGGGGGCCCGTACAATGAGCAGTTCTTC. As protein: CASSQGAGGPYNEQFF.

The gene calls are TRBV10-3 and TRBJ2-1, with 7 nucleotides matching TRBD2. After removal of 6 bases from V and 5 bases from J, the junction contained 7 bases not matched to a gene. The V gene's germline CDR1 is ENHRY and CDR2 SYGVKD. This CDR3 is 14 amino acids long. CDR3 in amino acids: CAISDRGGDNEQFF. CDR3 sequence (DNA): TGTGCCATCAGCGATAGGGGAGGGGACAATGAGCAGTTCTTC.

In its sample, this clone was seen once. This chain uses TRBV2 with TRBJ1-1; 10 bases align to TRBD1. CDR3 length equals 16 residues. The germline V gene has CDR1 SNHLY and CDR2 FYNNEI. J gave up 2 bases and V 6 bases, and 9 bases lay outside the gene matches. The CDR3 nucleotides read TGTGCCAGCAGGGCCGGGACAGGGGTTCGAAACACTGAAGCTTTCTTT. It yields the protein CASRAGTGVRNTEAFF.

The V call is TRBV5-1, the J call TRBJ2-7; 8 bases match TRBD2. Trimming at V came to 4 bases and at J to 3 bases, leaving 3 bases not matched to a gene. The CDR3 has 13 amino acids. Germline V gives CDR1 SGHRS, CDR2 YFSETQ. Written as DNA, the CDR3 is TGCGCCAGCAGCGGCGGGGGGCTCTACGAGCAGTACTTC. It yields the protein CASSGGGLYEQYF.

V usage is TRBV30 and J usage is TRBJ1-3, with TRBD1 matching over 9 bases. CDR3 length: 14 residues. The germline V gene encodes CDR1 GTSNPN and CDR2 SVGIG (reference sequence). V dropped 6 bases and J dropped 4; count of bases not matched to a gene: 7. The CDR3 protein is CACPGTGLGNTIYF. CDR3 DNA sequence: TGTGCCTGCCCCGGGACAGGGTTAGGAAACACCATATATTTT. The full variable domain, rest sourced from reference TRBV30 and TRBJ1-3, is SQTIHQWPATLVQPVGSPLSLECTVEGTSNPNLYWYRQAAGRGLQLLFYSVGIGQISSEVPQNLSASRPQDRQFILSSKKLLLSDSGFYLCACPGTGLGNTIYFGEGSWLTVV.

This clone was seen a single time. The chain is built from TRBV7-6 and TRBJ1-1; 7 nucleotides agree with TRBD1. Germline trimming cut 2 bases from V and 1 base from J; bases unmatched to any gene: 10. From germline, CDR1 is SGHVS and CDR2 FNYEAQ. The CDR3 length is 17 residues. The chain's CDR3 is CASSLTGTAGTNTEAFF. The CDR3 nucleotides are TGTGCCAGCAGCTTAACCGGGACAGCTGGAACGAACACTGAAGCTTTCTTT.

The rearrangement links TRBV4-1 to TRBJ1-4; 11 positions agree with TRBD1. Germline V gene lookup returns CDR1 MGHRA and CDR2 YSYEKL. The CDR3 totals 17 residues. Trimming took 5 bases from V and 7 from J; bases not matched to a gene: 12. The CDR3 DNA follows: TGCGCCAGCAGCGTTCCCGGGACAGGGGGTTGGGGTGAAAAACTGTTTTTT. The encoded protein is CASSVPGTGGWGEKLFF.

V gene TRBV19 combines with J gene TRBJ1-2, with a weak D call TRBD1 (6 bases). Trimming left V 2 bases short and J 6 bases short, with 10 bases between. CDR1 and CDR2 from the germline V gene are LNHDA and SQIVND (reference sequence). The CDR3 contains 13 residues. The CDR3 coding sequence is TGTGCCAGTAGTATAAGGGGGAAGGATGGCTACACCTTC. This sequence encodes CASSIRGKDGYTF.

This clone came up once. The V call is TRBV11-2, the J call TRBJ2-7, with 15 bases aligning to TRBD2. Germline V gene sequence: CDR1 SGHAT, CDR2 FQNNGV. The V and J ends lost 0 bases and 2 bases, in that order; junction bases with no gene match: 2. The CDR3 is made up of 17 amino acids. The CDR3 spells CASSLEWTSGGAYEQYF. Here the CDR3 DNA reads TGTGCCAGCAGCTTAGAGTGGACTAGCGGGGGGGCCTACGAGCAGTACTTC.

This clone was counted between two and nine times. Other DNA sequences within the sample encode an identical CDR3. The J gene is TRBJ1-4, the V gene TRBV11-2; 8 positions agree with TRBD1. The V gene's germline CDR1 is SGHAT and CDR2 FQNNGV. This CDR3 has 13 amino acids. J gave up 7 bases and V 3 bases, and 1 base lay outside the gene matches. The CDR3 loop is CASSLGTGEKLFF. CDR3 nucleotides: TGTGCCAGCAGCTTGGGGACAGGTGAAAAACTGTTTTTT.